What follows are 15 T cell receptor beta chains derived from one specimen sequenced in a study of blood T cell repertoires in COVID-19 (dated by TCRdb to the early 2020s). The library was produced with the immunoSEQ multiplex PCR assay. TCRdb holds this immuneACCESS table with in-frame rearrangements only. Some clones are missing; in checked studies, unresolved V genes explain under half, and the rest has no known cause. The sample table holds 300,000 to 400,000 clones, of which 87% were seen once. 1% of the sample lies in the top ten. Input material: peripheral blood. The receptors come from a man aged 50 or older with active or convalescent COVID-19.

The V and J genes are TRBV30 and TRBJ2-7; TRBD2 might be the D (5 bases). This CDR3 region has 11 residues. Germline V gene sequence: CDR1 GTSNPN, CDR2 SVGIG (reference sequence). CDR3 DNA sequence: TGTGCTCTAGCCACGGACTACGAGCAGTACTTC. Translated, it gives CALATDYEQYF.

The chain is built from TRBV12-3 or TRBV12-4 and TRBJ1-2; the D gene is possibly TRBD1 (5 bases). CDR3 size: 13 residues. Deletions cut 6 bases from V and 7 bases from J, with 15 bases between. CDR3 in DNA: TGTGCCAGCAGGCGAGGAGGGGTCGCTGGCTACACCTTC. This codes for CASRRGGVAGYTF.

This sequence joins TRBV9 and TRBJ2-1; 9 nucleotides line up with TRBD1. CDR3 length: 17 residues. Trimming at V came to 4 bases and at J to 7 bases, leaving 15 bases not matched to a gene. CDR1 is SGDLS and CDR2 is YYNGEE in the germline V gene. The CDR3 bases are TGTGCCAGCAGCCCGAACCTCGGGGACAGGGTAAAGAATGAGCAGTTCTTC. Translation: CASSPNLGDRVKNEQFF.

The chain links TRBV4-1 to TRBJ1-5; D gene unclear. V lost 0 bases to trimming and J lost 4 bases, with 10 bases between them. This CDR3 region has 15 residues. CDR1 is MGHRA and CDR2 is YSYEKL in the germline V gene. CDR3 nucleotides: TGCGCCAGCAGCCAAGAGTTCAGATTAAATCAGCCCCAGCATTTT. It codes for CASSQEFRLNQPQHF.

This chain uses TRBV5-1 with TRBJ2-3; 7 bases are a match to TRBD2. Germline trimming cut 4 bases from V and 0 bases from J; bases unmatched to any gene: 5. Germline V gives CDR1 SGHRS, CDR2 YFSETQ. The CDR3 is made up of 15 amino acids. In nucleotides, the CDR3 is TGCGCCAGCAGCGCTAGCGGATTTAGCACAGATACGCAGTATTTT. This translates into CASSASGFSTDTQYF.

The chain employs TRBV24-1 and TRBJ2-7; D perhaps matches TRBD2 (7 bases). Trimming cost V 3 bases and J 3 bases, with 20 bases left between them. Germline V lookup: CDR1 KGHDR, CDR2 SFDVKD. The CDR3 covers 17 residues. The CDR3 sequence: CATSDPPAEGGVYEQYF. DNA of the CDR3: TGTGCCACCAGTGATCCGCCCGCGGAGGGGGGGGTCTACGAGCAGTACTTC.

Only one count was recorded for this clone. The chain employs TRBV3-1 (or the pseudogene TRBV3-2) and TRBJ1-3, with no clear D. CDR3 length equals 11 residues. The ends were cut back, 4 bases at V and 5 bases at J, with 3 bases in the middle. CDR1 is LGHDT, CDR2 YNNKEL, per germline (reference sequence). Here the CDR3 reads CASSLRNTIYF. For the CDR3, the DNA is TGTGCCAGCAGCCTAAGAAACACCATATATTTT.

The chain combines TRBV5-1 with TRBJ1-4, with D possibly matching TRBD1 (5 bases). The CDR3 has 14 residues. Germline V CDR1 and CDR2: SGHRS, YFSETQ. The germline V and J ends were trimmed by 6 bases and 8 bases, with 17 bases remaining between them. This CDR3 is CASTLQDPREKLFF. In nucleotides, the CDR3 is TGCGCCAGCACTCTACAGGATCCTCGGGAAAAACTGTTTTTT.

This chain connects TRBV19 to TRBJ1-1, with D unclear. Germline CDR1 LNHDA, CDR2 SQIVND (reference sequence). CDR3 length: 15 residues. The V and J ends lost 3 bases and 5 bases respectively, with 16 bases between them. The CDR3: CASSIEVLVGTEAFF. CDR3 bases: TGTGCCAGTAGTATCGAGGTCCTGGTCGGGACTGAAGCTTTCTTT.

The chain joins TRBV5-1 to TRBJ2-6; the D gene is possibly TRBD1 (5 bases). Trimming took off 4 bases at V and 0 bases at J, with 8 bases between the two ends. Germline V gene data show CDR1 as SGHRS and CDR2 as YFSETQ. CDR3 size: 15 residues. The CDR3 protein is CASSLQDSGANVLTF. The CDR3 nucleotides are TGCGCCAGCAGCCTACAGGACTCTGGGGCCAACGTCCTGACTTTC.

The J gene is TRBJ1-4, the V gene TRBV7-6; TRBD1 aligns across 9 bases. CDR1 and CDR2 (germline): SGHVS, FNYEAQ. Trimming at V came to 5 bases and at J to 5 bases, leaving 6 bases not matched to a gene. The CDR3 is 15 amino acids. CDR3 amino acids: CASSVWTGENEKLFF. For the CDR3, the DNA is TGTGCCAGCAGCGTCTGGACAGGGGAAAATGAAAAACTGTTTTTT.

The chain is built from TRBV5-5 and TRBJ2-7, with a tentative D call TRBD2 (6 bases). Germline V CDR1 and CDR2: SGHKS, YYEKEE (reference sequence). Trimming stripped 2 bases from V and 3 bases from J, with 12 bases between. CDR3 size: 14 residues. Here the CDR3 DNA reads TGTGCCAGCAGCTTCGGGGGATTAGGCTACGAGCAGTACTTC. It encodes CASSFGGLGYEQYF. Full variable domain (remainder filled in from reference TRBV5-5 and TRBJ2-7): DAGVTQSPTHLIKTRGQQVTLRCSPISGHKSVSWYQQVLGQGPQFIFQYYEKEERGRGNFPDRFSARQFPNYSSELNVNALLLGDSALYLCASSFGGLGYEQYFGPGTRLTVT.

The V gene is TRBV4-2, the J gene TRBJ1-6; D perhaps matches TRBD1 (5 bases). Germline CDR1 is LGHNA and CDR2 is YNFKEQ. Deletions cut 1 base from V and 0 bases from J, with 13 bases between. CDR3 size: 18 residues. The CDR3 DNA is TGTGCCAGCAGCCAAGCAGGGCCGAGCCGCTCCTATAATTCACCCCTCCACTTT. Residues: CASSQAGPSRSYNSPLHF.

In DNA, the CDR3 is TGTGCCAGCAGCCAAACAGGGCCCCCTGAAGCTTTCTTT. As protein: CASSQTGPPEAFF. The chain combines TRBV7-9 with TRBJ1-1; perhaps TRBD1 as D (6 bases). The CDR3 covers 13 residues. Per the germline V gene, CDR1 is SEHNR and CDR2 is FQNEAQ (reference sequence). The ends were cut back, 5 bases at V and 6 bases at J, with 13 bases in the middle. The variable domain in full, completed from reference TRBV7-9 and TRBJ1-1, reads DTGVSQNPRHKITKRGQNVTFRCDPISEHNRLYWYRQTLGQGPEFLTYFQNEAQLEKSRLLSDRFSAERPKGSFSTLEIQRTEQGDSAMYLCASSQTGPPEAFFGQGTRLTVV.

This clone has more than one count but fewer than ten. The chain couples TRBV5-1 to TRBJ1-1; no reliable D call. V gave up 2 bases and J gave up 1 base, with 6 bases separating them. The CDR3 consists of 13 residues. Germline V gene sequence: CDR1 SGHRS, CDR2 YFSETQ. The chain's CDR3 is CASSFAENTEAFF. Here the CDR3 DNA reads TGCGCCAGCAGCTTTGCGGAGAACACTGAAGCTTTCTTT.